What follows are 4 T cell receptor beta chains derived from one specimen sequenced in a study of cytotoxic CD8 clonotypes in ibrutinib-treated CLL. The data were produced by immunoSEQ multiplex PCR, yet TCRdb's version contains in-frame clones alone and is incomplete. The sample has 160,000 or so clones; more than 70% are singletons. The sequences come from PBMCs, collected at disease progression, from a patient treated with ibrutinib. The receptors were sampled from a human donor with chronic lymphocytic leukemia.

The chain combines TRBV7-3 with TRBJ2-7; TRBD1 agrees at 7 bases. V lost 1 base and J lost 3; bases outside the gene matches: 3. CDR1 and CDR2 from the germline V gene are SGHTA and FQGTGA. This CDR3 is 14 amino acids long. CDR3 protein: CASSLKGGGYEQYF. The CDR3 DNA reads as TGTGCCAGCAGCTTAAAAGGGGGCGGCTACGAGCAGTACTTC.

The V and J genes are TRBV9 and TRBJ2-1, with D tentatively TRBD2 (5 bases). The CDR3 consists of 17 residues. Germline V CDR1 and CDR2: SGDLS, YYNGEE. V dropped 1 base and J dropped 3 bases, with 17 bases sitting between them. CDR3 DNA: TGTGCCAGCAGCGTATCGGCGGGTGGCAGTTTCTACAATGAGCAGTTCTTC. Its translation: CASSVSAGGSFYNEQFF.

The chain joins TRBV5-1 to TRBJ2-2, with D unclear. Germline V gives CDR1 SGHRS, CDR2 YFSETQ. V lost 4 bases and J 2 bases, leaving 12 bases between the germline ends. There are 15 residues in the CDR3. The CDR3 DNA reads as TGCGCCAGCAGCCGTGCGAAAACAAACACCGGGGAGCTGTTTTTT. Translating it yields CASSRAKTNTGELFF. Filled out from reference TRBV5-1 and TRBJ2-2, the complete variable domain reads KAGVTQTPRYLIKTRGQQVTLSCSPISGHRSVSWYQQTPGQGLQFLFEYFSETQRNKGNFPGRFSGRQFSNSRSEMNVSTLELGDSALYLCASSRAKTNTGELFFGEGSRLTVL.

The CDR3 is CASSQGVANDQETQYF. CDR3 coding DNA: TGTGCCAGCAGCCAAGGGGTGGCGAACGACCAAGAGACCCAGTACTTC. This chain links TRBV4-2 with TRBJ2-5; D remains unclear. CDR3 length: 16 amino acids. CDR1 LGHNA and CDR2 YNFKEQ come from the germline V gene. With 1 base removed from V and 0 bases from J, the gap between germline ends came to 12 bases.